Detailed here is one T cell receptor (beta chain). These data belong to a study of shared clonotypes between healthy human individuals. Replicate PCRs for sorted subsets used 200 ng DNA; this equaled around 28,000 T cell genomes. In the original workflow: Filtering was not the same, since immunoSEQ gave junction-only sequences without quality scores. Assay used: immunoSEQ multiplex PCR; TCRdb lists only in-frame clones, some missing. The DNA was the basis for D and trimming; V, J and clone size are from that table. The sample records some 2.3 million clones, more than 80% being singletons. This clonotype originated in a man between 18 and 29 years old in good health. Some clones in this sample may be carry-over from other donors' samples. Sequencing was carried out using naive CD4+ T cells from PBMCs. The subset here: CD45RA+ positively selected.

The CDR3 protein is CSVEPSGTYEQYF. DNA of the CDR3: TGCAGCGTTGAGCCTAGCGGTACCTACGAGCAGTACTTC. The chain uses TRBV29-1 and TRBJ2-7; 7 nucleotides line up with TRBD2. V shed 3 bases, J shed 2 bases, and the junction held 4 bases outside the gene matches. Per the germline V gene, CDR1 is SQVTM and CDR2 is ANQGSEA. The CDR3 covers 13 residues.